The T cell receptor beta chain under discussion was sequenced for a study of regulatory T cells in long-lasting Graves disease. Investigators prepared the TCR beta libraries by applying iRepertoire HTBI primers and Arm-PCR of CDR3 regions. One entry per CDR3 protein, called by TCRdb with MiXCR from the multiplex PCR reads. The sample contains roughly 430,000 distinct CDR3 sequences, roughly 17% of which appear only once. The sample holds a few counts of this clonotype. Time point here: newly diagnosed GD, antithyroid drugs for less than 3 months. Scientists built the TCR library using RNA that was extracted from PBMCs. This CDR3 contains 12 residues. Germline V gene data show CDR1 as LNHDA and CDR2 as SQIVND (reference sequence). Trimming left V 3 bases short and J 7 bases short, with 7 bases between. The data also belong to a second study, concerning T cells in Graves' hyperthyroidism and ophthalmopathy.

This chain links TRBV19 with TRBJ2-1; TRBD1 might be the D (6 bases). The TCR was taken from a woman aged 30 to 39 with Graves disease. Source: peripheral blood mononuclear cells (PBMCs), taken at new diagnosis, from a patient treated with antithyroid drugs. As DNA, the CDR3 is TGTGCCAGTAGTATGAGGGGGAATGAGCAGTTCTTC. This gives the protein CASSMRGNEQFF.